A selection of T cell receptor beta chains follows, all from one sample in a study of Tregs in tolerant kidney transplant recipients. TCRdb's copy holds only in-frame clones and misses some; the assay was immunoSEQ multiplex PCR. The sample carries about 50,000 clones, roughly 89% recorded once. The sample was CD8+ T cells from blood (PBMCs), taken 12 months after the transplant. The origin of the receptors is a human patient who received a combined kidney and bone marrow transplant. The graft donor may have contributed some T cells. The CDR3 runs from the conserved cysteine through the conserved F or W. Fields, in order: V gene, J gene, clone size, CDR3 protein. A row's size may be missing; if present it is once, few, many or a size class.

V: TRBV4-3
J: TRBJ2-7
size: -
CDR3: CASSQGPGTAYEQYF

V: TRBV4-1
J: TRBJ2-7
size: -
CDR3: CASSQEGVGGSYEQYF

V: TRBV10-3
J: TRBJ2-2
size: -
CDR3: CAISDSEQNTGELFF

V: TRBV4-3
J: TRBJ2-1
size: -
CDR3: CASSQDLAGSYNEQFF

V: TRBV7-9
J: TRBJ2-2
size: -
CDR3: CASSFGTGELFF

V: TRBV14
J: TRBJ1-4
size: few
CDR3: CASSQGDLASEKLFF

V: TRBV9
J: TRBJ2-7
size: -
CDR3: CASSALAGAYEQYF

V: TRBV7-6
J: TRBJ2-3
size: -
CDR3: CASRSRSGWGESTDTQYF

V: TRBV7-6
J: TRBJ2-7
size: -
CDR3: CASSHGGRGVYEQYF

V: TRBV5-1
J: TRBJ2-1
size: -
CDR3: CASEGTGVGIYNEQFF

V: TRBV6-6
J: TRBJ2-7
size: -
CDR3: CASSYTRTGGVYEQYF

V: TRBV9
J: TRBJ2-1
size: -
CDR3: CASSEGTSGYNEQFF